The clone carrying this T cell receptor (beta chain) was seen many times. Its antigen is unidentified. CDR3 length: 13 amino acids. Trimming took 4 bases from V and 4 from J, leaving 10 bases between them. Unique molecular identifiers were incorporated when the TCRbeta library was constructed. TCRdb redid the calling of the PCR reads with MiXCR, one entry per CDR3 protein. The table includes fewer than 550,000 distinct CDR3 sequences, roughly a tenth detected once. The data were taken from a study of T-cell reconstitution after alpha-beta-depleted transplantation in children. The study, taken as a whole, reports: Fresh T-cell production supplied most of the T-cell counts and diversity seen one year after transplant.

J is TRBJ1-2 and V is TRBV12-3 or TRBV12-4; D unclear. The sample was PBMCs, taken before TCRalphabeta/CD19-depleted stem cell transplant. This clonotype was obtained from a child aged 2 to 10 with inherited bone marrow failure, due to receive a stem cell transplant. DNA of the CDR3: TGTGCCAGCAGTTCGAACCGACCCTATGGCTACACCTTC. Its translation: CASSSNRPYGYTF.